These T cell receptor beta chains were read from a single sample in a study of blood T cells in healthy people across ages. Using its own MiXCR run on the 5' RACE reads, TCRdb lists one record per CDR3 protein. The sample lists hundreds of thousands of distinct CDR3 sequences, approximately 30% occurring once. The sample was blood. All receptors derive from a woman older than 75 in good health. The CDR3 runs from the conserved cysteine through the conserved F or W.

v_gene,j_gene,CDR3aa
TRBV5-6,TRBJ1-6,CASSLLQGDSPLHF
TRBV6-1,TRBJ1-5,CASNIGRALLYSNQPQHF
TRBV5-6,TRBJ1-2,CASSQSGFGYTF
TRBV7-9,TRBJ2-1,CASSLSGGGSYNEQFF
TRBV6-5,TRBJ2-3,CASSRSSGGLSTDTQYF
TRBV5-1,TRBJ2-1,CASSFGGEYNEQFF
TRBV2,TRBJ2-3,CASKGGGVDTQYF
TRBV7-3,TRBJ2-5,CASSPGREGTQYF
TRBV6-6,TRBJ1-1,CASSYIGQMRIRDTEAFF
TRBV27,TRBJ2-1,CASSYKLYNEQFF
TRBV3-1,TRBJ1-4,CASSQQGFATNEKLFF
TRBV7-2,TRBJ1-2,CASSQASGYTF
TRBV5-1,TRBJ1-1,CASSSLTSKNTEAFF
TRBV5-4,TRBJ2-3,CASSFDPGQGPDTQYF
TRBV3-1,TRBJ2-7,CASRLSGGDYEQYF
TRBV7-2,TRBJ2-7,CASRGGTTAYEQYF
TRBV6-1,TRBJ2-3,CASSEFSTSGDSTDTQYF
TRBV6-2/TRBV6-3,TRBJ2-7,CASSERDRFTYEQYF
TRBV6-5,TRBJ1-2,CASSRDSGYTNYGYTF
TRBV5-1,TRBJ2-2,CASGVIDTGELFF
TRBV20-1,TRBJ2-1,CSAASGTSGWPEQFF
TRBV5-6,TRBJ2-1,CASSYRASYNEQFF
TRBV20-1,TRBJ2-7,CSAREWTSSYEQYF
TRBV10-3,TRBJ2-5,CAISESKLTRDMETQYF
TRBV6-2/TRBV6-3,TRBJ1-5,CASSPYTGWGEQPQHF
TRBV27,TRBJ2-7,CASSSPAGRNYEQYF
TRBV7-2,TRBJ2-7,CASSRDRVREQYF
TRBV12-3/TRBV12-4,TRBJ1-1,CASRGGGNTEAFF
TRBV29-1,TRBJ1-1,CSVANTEAFF
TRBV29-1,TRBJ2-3,CSVEGSTDTQYF
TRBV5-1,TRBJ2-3,CASSSFGTSGFTDTQYF
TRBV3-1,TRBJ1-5,CASSQGTGGNQPQHF
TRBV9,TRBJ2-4,CASSGPGTGGERNIQYF
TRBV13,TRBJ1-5,CASEGVPNQPQHF
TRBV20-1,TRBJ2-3,CSARTPWQGAGGPPDTQYF
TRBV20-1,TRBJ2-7,CSARDPHQAVYEQYF
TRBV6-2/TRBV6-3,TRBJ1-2,CASSPAALRQGDTEGYTF
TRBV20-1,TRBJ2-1,CSARRPGTSGVGNEQFF
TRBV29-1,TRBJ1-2,CSVQGLNYGYTF
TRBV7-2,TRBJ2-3,CASTPGLAGGVFRAQYF
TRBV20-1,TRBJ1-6,CSASRVGASSYNSPLHF
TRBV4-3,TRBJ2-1,CASSPGGLAVNEQFF
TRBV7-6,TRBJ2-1,CANSPRLAGEYNEQFF
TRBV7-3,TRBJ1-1,CASSLMFAGNTEAFF
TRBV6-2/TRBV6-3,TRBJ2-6,CASSYGPGLSGANVLTF
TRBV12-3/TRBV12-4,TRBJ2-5,CASRLEETQYF
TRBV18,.,CASSRGRGLYEQYF
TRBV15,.,CATSRAGRGQETQYF
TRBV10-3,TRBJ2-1,CAVSESGSASSYEQFF